A single sample is the source of the 5 T cell receptor beta chains below, sequenced in a study of cytomegalovirus exposure and HLA in healthy donors. Here immunoSEQ multiplex PCR was the method, and the copy in TCRdb shows in-frame clones only, minus some. Among about 130,000 clones listed, roughly 87% were seen once. The source material was PBMCs. All receptors come from a young woman in good health and CMV-seronegative.

V and J are TRBV2 and TRBJ1-5, with a weak D call TRBD1 (6 bases). This CDR3 region has 15 residues. The V end lost 5 bases, the J end lost 1 base, and 12 bases lay between the germline ends. From germline, CDR1 is SNHLY and CDR2 FYNNEI. CDR3 DNA sequence: TGTGCCAGCAGTAATTCCCAGGGGAGCAATCAGCCCCAGCATTTT. Its protein product is CASSNSQGSNQPQHF.

Details on this clone: Relative to the germline gene, one junction end is altered; a read error may explain this. The V call is TRBV7-7, the J call TRBJ2-2, with D perhaps TRBD2 (6 bases). This CDR3 has 16 amino acids. Germline CDR1 is SSHAT and CDR2 is FNYEAQ (reference sequence). CDR3 amino acids: CASSSSSETNTGELFF. CDR3 bases: TGTGCTAGCAGTTCTTCTAGCGAAACGAACACCGGGGAGCTGTTTTTT.

The chain links TRBV6-5 to TRBJ1-2, with D uncertain. V shed 0 bases and J shed 0 bases, with 8 bases lying between them. Germline assignment: CDR1 MNHEY and CDR2 SVGAGI. The CDR3 consists of 15 residues. The DNA for the CDR3 is TGTGCCAGCAGTTACTCAGGAGCCTCTAACTATGGCTACACCTTC. Its protein product is CASSYSGASNYGYTF.

The chain couples TRBV18 to TRBJ2-2; D may be TRBD1 (5 bases). The V and J ends lost 6 bases and 3 bases respectively, with 11 bases between them. This CDR3 is 14 amino acids long. Germline values: CDR1 KGHSH, CDR2 LQKENI. CDR3 DNA: TGTGCCAGCTCCTTAGACAGCTACACCGGGGAGCTGTTTTTT. Its translation is CASSLDSYTGELFF.

This chain joins TRBV7-6 and TRBJ1-1; D uncertain. This CDR3 comprises 13 residues. In germline, CDR1 is SGHVS, CDR2 FNYEAQ. The germline V and J ends were trimmed by 2 bases and 4 bases, with 8 bases remaining between them. In DNA, the CDR3 is TGTGCCAGCAGCTTACAAGCCGGCACTGAAGCTTTCTTT. Encoded protein: CASSLQAGTEAFF.